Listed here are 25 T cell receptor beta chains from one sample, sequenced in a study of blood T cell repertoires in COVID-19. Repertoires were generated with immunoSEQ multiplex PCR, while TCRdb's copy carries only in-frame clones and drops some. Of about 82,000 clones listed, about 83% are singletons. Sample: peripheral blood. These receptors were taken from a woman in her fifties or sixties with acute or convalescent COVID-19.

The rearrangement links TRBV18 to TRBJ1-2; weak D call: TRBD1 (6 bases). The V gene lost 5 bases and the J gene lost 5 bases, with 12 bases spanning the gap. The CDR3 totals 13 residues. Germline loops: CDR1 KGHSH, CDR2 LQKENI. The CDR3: CASSEGETYGYTF. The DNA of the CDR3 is TGTGCCAGCTCAGAGGGGGAAACTTATGGCTACACCTTC.

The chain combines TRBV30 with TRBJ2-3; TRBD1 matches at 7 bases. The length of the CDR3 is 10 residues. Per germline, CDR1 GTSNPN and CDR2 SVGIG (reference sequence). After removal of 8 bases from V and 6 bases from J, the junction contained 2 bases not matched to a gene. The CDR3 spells CARQGDTQYF. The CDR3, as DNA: TGTGCCCGACAGGGTGATACGCAGTATTTT. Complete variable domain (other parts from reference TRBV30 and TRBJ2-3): SQTIHQWPATLVQPVGSPLSLECTVEGTSNPNLYWYRQAAGRGLQLLFYSVGIGQISSEVPQNLSASRPQDRQFILSSKKLLLSDSGFYLCARQGDTQYFGPGTRLTVL.

CDR3 region: CASSLGWSSGGSSTDTQYF. The CDR3, as DNA: TGCGCCAGCAGCTTGGGGTGGTCTAGCGGGGGGTCCAGCACAGATACGCAGTATTTT. The V gene is TRBV5-1, the J gene TRBJ2-3, with TRBD2 matching 11 bases. The CDR3 is 19 amino acids. CDR1 and CDR2 from the germline V gene are SGHRS and YFSETQ. The trim removed 0 bases at V and 0 bases at J, leaving 9 bases unmatched.

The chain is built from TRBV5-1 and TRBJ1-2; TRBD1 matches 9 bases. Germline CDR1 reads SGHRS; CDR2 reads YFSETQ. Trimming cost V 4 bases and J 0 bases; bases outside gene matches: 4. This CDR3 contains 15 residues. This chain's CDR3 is CASSKGTGSNYGYTF. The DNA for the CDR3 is TGCGCCAGCAGCAAAGGGACAGGGTCTAACTATGGCTACACCTTC. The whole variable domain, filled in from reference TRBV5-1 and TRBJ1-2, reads KAGVTQTPRYLIKTRGQQVTLSCSPISGHRSVSWYQQTPGQGLQFLFEYFSETQRNKGNFPGRFSGRQFSNSRSEMNVSTLELGDSALYLCASSKGTGSNYGYTFGSGTRLTVV.

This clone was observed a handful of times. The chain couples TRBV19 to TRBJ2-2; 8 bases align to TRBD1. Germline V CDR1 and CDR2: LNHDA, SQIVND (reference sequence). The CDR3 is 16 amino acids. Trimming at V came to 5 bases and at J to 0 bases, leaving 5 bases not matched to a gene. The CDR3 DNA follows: TGTGCCAGTAGTCTCTGGACAGGGACGAACACCGGGGAGCTGTTTTTT. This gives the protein CASSLWTGTNTGELFF.

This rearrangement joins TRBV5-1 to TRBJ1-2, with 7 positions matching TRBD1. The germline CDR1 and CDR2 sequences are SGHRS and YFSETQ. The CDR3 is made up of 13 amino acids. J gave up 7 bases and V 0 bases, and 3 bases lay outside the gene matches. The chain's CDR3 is CASSLEGALGYTF. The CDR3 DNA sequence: TGCGCCAGCAGCTTGGAGGGGGCGCTTGGCTACACCTTC.

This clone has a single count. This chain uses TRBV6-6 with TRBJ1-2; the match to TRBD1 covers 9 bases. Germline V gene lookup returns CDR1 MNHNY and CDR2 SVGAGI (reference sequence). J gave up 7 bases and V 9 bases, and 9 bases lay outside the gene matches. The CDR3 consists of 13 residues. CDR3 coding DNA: TGTGCCAGTTCACTCACAGGGGGCGCTGGCTACACCTTC. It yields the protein CASSLTGGAGYTF.

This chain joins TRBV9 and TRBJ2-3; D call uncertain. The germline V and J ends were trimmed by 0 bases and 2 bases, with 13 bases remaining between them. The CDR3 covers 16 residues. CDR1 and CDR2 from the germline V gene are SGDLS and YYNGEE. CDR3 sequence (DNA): TGTGCCAGCAGCGTAGAGGCAGGCACCATCACAGATACGCAGTATTTT. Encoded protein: CASSVEAGTITDTQYF.

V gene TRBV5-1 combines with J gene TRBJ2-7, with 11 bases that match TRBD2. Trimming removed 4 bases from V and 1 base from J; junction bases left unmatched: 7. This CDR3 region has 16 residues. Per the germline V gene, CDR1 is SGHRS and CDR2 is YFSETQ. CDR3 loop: CASSPTTSGASYEQYF. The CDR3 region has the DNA TGCGCCAGCAGCCCCACGACTAGCGGGGCATCCTACGAGCAGTACTTC.

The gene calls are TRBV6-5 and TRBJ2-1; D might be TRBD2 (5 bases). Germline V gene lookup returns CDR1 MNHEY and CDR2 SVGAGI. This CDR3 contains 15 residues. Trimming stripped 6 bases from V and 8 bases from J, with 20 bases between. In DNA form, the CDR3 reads TGTGCCAGCAGGCCTCGGGGTATGGGGTTTTATGAGCAGTTCTTC. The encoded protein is CASRPRGMGFYEQFF.

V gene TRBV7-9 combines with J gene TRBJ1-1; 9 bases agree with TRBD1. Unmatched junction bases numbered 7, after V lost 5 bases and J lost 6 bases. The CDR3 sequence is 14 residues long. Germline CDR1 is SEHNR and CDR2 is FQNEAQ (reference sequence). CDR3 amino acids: CASSRGQGRAEAFF. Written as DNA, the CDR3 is TGTGCCAGCAGCCGGGGACAGGGAAGGGCTGAAGCTTTCTTT.

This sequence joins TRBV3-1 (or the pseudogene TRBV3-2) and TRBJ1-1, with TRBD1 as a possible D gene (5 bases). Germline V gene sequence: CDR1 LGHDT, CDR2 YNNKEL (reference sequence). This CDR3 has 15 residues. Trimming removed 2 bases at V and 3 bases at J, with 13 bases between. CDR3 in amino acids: CASSQLLGRDTEAFF. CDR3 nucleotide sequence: TGTGCCAGCAGCCAACTCCTTGGCAGGGACACTGAAGCTTTCTTT.

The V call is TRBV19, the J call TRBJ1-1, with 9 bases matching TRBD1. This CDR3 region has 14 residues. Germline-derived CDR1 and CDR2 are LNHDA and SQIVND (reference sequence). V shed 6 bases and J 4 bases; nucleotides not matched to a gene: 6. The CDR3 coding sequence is TGTGCCAGTAGAAACACAGGGGGCTCCACTGAAGCTTTCTTT. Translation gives CASRNTGGSTEAFF.

The CDR3 here is CASSRPDRAGYGYTF. CDR3 in DNA: TGTGCCAGCAGCCGCCCGGACAGGGCTGGCTATGGCTACACCTTC. This rearrangement joins TRBV3-1 (or the pseudogene TRBV3-2) to TRBJ1-2; 8 positions agree with TRBD1. Germline V gives CDR1 LGHDT, CDR2 YNNKEL (reference sequence). This CDR3 has 15 amino acids. Trimming took 4 bases from V and 4 from J; bases not matched to a gene: 8.

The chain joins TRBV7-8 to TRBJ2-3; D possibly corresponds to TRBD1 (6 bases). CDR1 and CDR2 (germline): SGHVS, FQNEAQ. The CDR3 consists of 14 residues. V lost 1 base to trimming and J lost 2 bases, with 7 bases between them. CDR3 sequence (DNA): TGTGCCAGCAGCTTAGACAGGGCCACAGATACGCAGTATTTT. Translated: CASSLDRATDTQYF.

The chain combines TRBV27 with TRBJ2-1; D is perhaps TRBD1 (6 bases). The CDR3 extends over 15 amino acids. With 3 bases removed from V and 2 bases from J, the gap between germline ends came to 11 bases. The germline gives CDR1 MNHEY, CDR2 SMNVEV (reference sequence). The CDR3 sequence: CASSFPGTPYNEQFF. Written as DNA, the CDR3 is TGTGCCAGCAGTTTTCCTGGGACACCCTACAATGAGCAGTTCTTC.

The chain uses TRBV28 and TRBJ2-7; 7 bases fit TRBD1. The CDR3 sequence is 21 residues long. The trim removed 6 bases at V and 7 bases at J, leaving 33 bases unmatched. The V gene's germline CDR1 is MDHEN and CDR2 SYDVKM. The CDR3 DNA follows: TGTGCCAGCAGCGCCGACTGGACAGGTGATTTGTACGTACCTACGAGCGGAGAGCAGTACTTC. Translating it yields CASSADWTGDLYVPTSGEQYF.

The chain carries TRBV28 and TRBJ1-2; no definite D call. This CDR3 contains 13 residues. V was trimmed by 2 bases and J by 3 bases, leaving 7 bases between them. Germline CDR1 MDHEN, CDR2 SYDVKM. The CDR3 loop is CASSLEGYYGYTF. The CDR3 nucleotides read TGTGCCAGCAGTTTAGAGGGCTACTATGGCTACACCTTC.

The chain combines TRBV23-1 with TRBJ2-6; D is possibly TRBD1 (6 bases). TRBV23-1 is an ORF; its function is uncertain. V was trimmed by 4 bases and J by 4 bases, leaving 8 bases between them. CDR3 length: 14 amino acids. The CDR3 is CASSPGDGANVLTF. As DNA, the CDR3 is TGCGCCAGCAGTCCAGGGGACGGGGCCAACGTCCTGACTTTC.

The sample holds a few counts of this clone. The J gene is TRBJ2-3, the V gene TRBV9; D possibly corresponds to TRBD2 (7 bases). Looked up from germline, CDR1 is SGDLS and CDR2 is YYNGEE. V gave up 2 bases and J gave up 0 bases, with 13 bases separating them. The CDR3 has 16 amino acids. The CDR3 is CASSVGGQPSTDTQYF. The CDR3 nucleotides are TGTGCCAGCAGCGTCGGGGGGCAACCTAGCACAGATACGCAGTATTTT.

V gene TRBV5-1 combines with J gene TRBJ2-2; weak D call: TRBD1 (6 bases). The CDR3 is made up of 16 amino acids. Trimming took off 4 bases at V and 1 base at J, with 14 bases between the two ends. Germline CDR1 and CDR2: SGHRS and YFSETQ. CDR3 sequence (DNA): TGCGCCAGCAGCCCACGCCAGGGGCGGAACACCGGGGAGCTGTTTTTT. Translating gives CASSPRQGRNTGELFF.

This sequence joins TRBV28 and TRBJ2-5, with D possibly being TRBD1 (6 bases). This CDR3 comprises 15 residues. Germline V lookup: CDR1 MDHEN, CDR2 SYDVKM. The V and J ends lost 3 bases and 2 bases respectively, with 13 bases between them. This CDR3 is CASSLGRQGQETQYF. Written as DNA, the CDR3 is TGTGCCAGCAGTTTGGGTCGGCAGGGGCAAGAGACCCAGTACTTC.

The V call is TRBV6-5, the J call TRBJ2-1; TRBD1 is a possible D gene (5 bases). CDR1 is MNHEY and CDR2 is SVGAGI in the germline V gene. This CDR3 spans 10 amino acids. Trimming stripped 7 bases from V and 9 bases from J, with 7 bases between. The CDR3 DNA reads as TGTGCCAGCAAAGGGGCTGAGCAGTTCTTC. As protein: CASKGAEQFF.

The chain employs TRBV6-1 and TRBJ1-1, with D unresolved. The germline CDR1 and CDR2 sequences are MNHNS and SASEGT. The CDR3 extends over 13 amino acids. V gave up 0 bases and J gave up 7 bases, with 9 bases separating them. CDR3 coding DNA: TGTGCCAGCAGTGAAGCGGTCGGGTTTGAAGCTTTCTTT. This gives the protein CASSEAVGFEAFF.

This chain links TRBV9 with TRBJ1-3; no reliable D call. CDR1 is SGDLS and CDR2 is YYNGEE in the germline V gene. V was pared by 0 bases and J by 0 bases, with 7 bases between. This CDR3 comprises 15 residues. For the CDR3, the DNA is TGTGCCAGCAGCGTAGGGCCCGCCTCTGGAAACACCATATATTTT. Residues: CASSVGPASGNTIYF.